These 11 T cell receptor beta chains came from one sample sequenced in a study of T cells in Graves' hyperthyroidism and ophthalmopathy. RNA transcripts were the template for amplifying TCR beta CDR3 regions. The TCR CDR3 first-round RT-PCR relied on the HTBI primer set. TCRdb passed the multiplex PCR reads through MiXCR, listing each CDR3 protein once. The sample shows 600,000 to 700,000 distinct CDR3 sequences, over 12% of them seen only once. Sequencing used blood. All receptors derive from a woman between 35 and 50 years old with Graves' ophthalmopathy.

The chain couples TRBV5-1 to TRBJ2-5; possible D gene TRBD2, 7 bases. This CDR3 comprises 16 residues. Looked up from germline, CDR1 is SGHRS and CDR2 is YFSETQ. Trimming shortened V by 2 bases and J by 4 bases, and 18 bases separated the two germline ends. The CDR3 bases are TGCGCCAGCAGCTTTTCGGGGGGCGACCTCGGAGAGACCCAGTACTTC. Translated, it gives CASSFSGGDLGETQYF.

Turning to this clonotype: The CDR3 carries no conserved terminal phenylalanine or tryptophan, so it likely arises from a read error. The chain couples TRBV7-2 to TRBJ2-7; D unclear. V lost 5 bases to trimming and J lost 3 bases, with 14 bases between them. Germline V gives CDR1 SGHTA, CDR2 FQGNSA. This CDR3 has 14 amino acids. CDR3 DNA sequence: TGTGCCAGCAGCCACGACGGGCTTCTCTACGAGCAGTACTCC. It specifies CASSHDGLLYEQYS.

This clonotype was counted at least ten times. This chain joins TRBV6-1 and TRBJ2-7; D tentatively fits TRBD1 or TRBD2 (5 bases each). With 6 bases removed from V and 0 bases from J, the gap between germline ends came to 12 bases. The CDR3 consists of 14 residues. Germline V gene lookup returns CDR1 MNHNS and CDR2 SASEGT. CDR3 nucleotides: TGTGCCAGCAGGAAACTAGGGGCCTCCTACGAGCAGTACTTC. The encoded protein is CASRKLGASYEQYF.

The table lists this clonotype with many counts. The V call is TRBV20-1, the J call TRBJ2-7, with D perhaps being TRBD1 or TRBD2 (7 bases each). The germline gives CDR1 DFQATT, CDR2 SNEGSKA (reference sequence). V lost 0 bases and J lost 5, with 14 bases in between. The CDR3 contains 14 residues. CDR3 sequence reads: CSARDRGRGHEQYF. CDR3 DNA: TGCAGTGCTAGAGATCGGGGGAGGGGGCACGAGCAGTACTTC.

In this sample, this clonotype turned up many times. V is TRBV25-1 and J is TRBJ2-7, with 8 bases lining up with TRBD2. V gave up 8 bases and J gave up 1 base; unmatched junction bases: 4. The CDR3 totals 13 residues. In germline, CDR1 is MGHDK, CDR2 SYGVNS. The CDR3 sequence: CASFSGVSYEQYF. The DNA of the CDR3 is TGTGCCAGCTTTAGCGGGGTATCCTACGAGCAGTACTTC.

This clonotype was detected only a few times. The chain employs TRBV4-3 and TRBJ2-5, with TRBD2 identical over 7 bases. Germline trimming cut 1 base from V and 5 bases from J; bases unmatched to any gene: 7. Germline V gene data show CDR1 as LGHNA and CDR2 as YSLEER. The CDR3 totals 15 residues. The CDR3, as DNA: TGCGCCAGCAGCCAAGCGGGAGGACGGGGGGAGACCCAGTACTTC. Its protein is CASSQAGGRGETQYF.

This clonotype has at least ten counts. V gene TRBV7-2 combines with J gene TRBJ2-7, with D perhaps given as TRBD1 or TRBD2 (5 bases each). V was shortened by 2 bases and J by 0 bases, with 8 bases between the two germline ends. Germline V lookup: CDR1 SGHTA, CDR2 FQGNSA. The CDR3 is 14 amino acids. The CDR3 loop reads CASSLRGDSYEQYF. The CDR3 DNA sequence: TGTGCCAGCAGCTTACGAGGGGACTCCTACGAGCAGTACTTC.

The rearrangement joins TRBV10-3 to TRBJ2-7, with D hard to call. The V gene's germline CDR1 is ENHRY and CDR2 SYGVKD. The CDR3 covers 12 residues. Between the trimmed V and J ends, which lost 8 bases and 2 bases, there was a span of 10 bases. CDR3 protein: CAIAAVTYEQYF. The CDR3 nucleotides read TGTGCCATCGCGGCAGTTACCTACGAGCAGTACTTC.

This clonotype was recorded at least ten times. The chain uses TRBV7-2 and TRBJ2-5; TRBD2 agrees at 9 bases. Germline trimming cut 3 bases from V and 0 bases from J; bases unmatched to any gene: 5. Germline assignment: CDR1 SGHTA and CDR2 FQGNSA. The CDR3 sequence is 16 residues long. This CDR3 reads CASSLQTSGYQETQYF. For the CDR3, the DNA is TGTGCCAGCAGCTTGCAGACTAGCGGATACCAAGAGACCCAGTACTTC.

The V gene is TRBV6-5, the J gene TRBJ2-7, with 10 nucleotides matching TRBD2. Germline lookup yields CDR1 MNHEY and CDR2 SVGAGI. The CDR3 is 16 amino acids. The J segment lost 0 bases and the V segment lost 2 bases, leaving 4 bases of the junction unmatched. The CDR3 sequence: CASSYVRTSGSYEQYF. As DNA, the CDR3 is TGTGCCAGCAGTTACGTCCGGACTAGCGGCTCCTACGAGCAGTACTTC.

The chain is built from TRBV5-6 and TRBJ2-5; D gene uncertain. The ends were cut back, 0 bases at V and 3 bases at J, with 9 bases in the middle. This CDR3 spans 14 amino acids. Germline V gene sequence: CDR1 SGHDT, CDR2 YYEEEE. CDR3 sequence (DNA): TGTGCCAGCAGCTTGGATCCCGCGGAAGAGACCCAGTACTTC. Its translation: CASSLDPAEETQYF.